The rows below give T cell receptor beta chains drawn from one sample of a study of blood T cell repertoires in COVID-19. Only in-frame clones appear in the TCRdb table, and some are missing; sequencing was by immunoSEQ multiplex PCR. The top ten clones hold around 4% of a sample with 200,000 or so clones, just over 85% of them seen once. The specimen sequenced was PBMCs or T cells enriched from blood (not recorded which). All receptors derive from a middle-aged woman with acute COVID-19. Each CDR3 is given with its conserved first and last residue. The D gene is left open where the match is weak. Clone size, where shown, is once, few, many, or a class for clones that have expanded.

d_gene,j_gene,len,v_gene,abundance,CDR3nt,CDR3aa
NA,TRBJ2-5,15,TRBV27,NA,TGTGCCAGCAGTTTACTAGGCATCTCCCTCGAGACCCAGTACTTC,CASSLLGISLETQYF
NA,TRBJ1-1,16,TRBV4-2,NA,TGTGCCAGCAGCCAAGGCCTCGGACAGACGAACACTGAAGCTTTCTTT,CASSQGLGQTNTEAFF
TRBD2,TRBJ2-1,18,TRBV7-2,NA,TGTGCCAGCAGCTCCCGGACTAGCGGGAAAGGAGCGGGTAATGAGCAGTTCTTC,CASSSRTSGKGAGNEQFF
NA,TRBJ1-2,14,TRBV28,once,TGTGCCAGCAGGCCAACAGGCGGCCACTATGGCTACACCTTC,CASRPTGGHYGYTF
NA,TRBJ1-2,16,TRBV11-2,NA,TGTGCCAGCAGCCCTTCCCCCGGGACACAAGCCTATGGCTACACCTTC,CASSPSPGTQAYGYTF
NA,TRBJ1-2,15,TRBV28,NA,TGTGCCAGCAGTTTCCCAACGGCCGGGTCCTATGGCTACACCTTC,CASSFPTAGSYGYTF
NA,TRBJ1-1,15,TRBV7-9,NA,TGTGCCAGCAGCTTAATGGGGAGTTTGAACACTGAAGCTTTCTTT,CASSLMGSLNTEAFF
TRBD1,TRBJ1-2,11,TRBV28,few,TGTGCCAGCAGGAGACAGGGTGGCTACACCTTC,CASRRQGGYTF
TRBD2,TRBJ2-1,14,TRBV7-3,NA,TGTGCCAGCAGCTCACACGGACTAGCCAATGAGCAGTTCTTC,CASSSHGLANEQFF
NA,TRBJ2-2,13,TRBV19,few,TGTGCCAGTAGCCCGGGACTTACCGGGGAGCTGTTTTTT,CASSPGLTGELFF
NA,TRBJ2-3,14,TRBV5-1,NA,TGCGCCAGCAGCTTGGCCACAGGGACAGATACGCAGTATTTT,CASSLATGTDTQYF
NA,TRBJ1-5,16,TRBV21-1,NA,TGTGCCAGCAGCGGACTTGACCTCTATAGCAATCAGCCCCAGCATTTT,CASSGLDLYSNQPQHF
NA,TRBJ1-1,13,TRBV4-2,NA,TGTGCCAGCAGCCAGCAGGTGAACACTGAAGCTTTCTTT,CASSQQVNTEAFF
NA,TRBJ1-6,14,TRBV19,NA,TGTGCCAGTAGTTCCGGGACTGATGGATCACCCCTCCACTTT,CASSSGTDGSPLHF
TRBD2,TRBJ2-1,14,TRBV19,NA,TGTGCCAGTAGTAGGGGGACTACCTACAATGAGCAGTTCTTC,CASSRGTTYNEQFF
TRBD1,TRBJ2-5,12,TRBV11-1,few,TGTGCCAGCAGCTCGGACAGGGGGCCCCAGTACTTC,CASSSDRGPQYF
NA,TRBJ2-5,13,TRBV24-1,NA,TGTGCCACCAGTGATCTGAAGCAGGGGACCCAGTACTTC,CATSDLKQGTQYF
NA,TRBJ2-2,14,TRBV4-3,NA,TGCGCCAGCAGCCAATACATAGGGGCCGGGGAGCTGTTTTTT,CASSQYIGAGELFF
TRBD2,TRBJ2-4,14,TRBV6-5,NA,TGTGCCAGCAGTTACAGGGGAGGGACAAACATTCAGTACTTC,CASSYRGGTNIQYF
NA,TRBJ1-3,14,TRBV15,NA,TGTGCCACAGCCGAAACACAGGGTTGGAACACCATATATTTT,CATAETQGWNTIYF
NA,TRBJ1-4,14,TRBV28,NA,TGTGCCAGCAGTTCAGGGATGGGTAATGAAAAACTGTTTTTT,CASSSGMGNEKLFF
NA,TRBJ2-7,16,TRBV5-1,NA,TGCGCCAGCAGCTTGCTAACAGGGATACGTGCCTACGAGCAGTACTTC,CASSLLTGIRAYEQYF
TRBD1,TRBJ1-3,14,TRBV28,NA,TGTGCCAGCAGTAACTCGGACAGGGAACACACCATATATTTT,CASSNSDREHTIYF